This is a list of T cell receptor beta chains from one sample in a study of somatic mutations in cytotoxic T cells in rheumatoid arthritis. Using immunoSEQ multiplex PCR, the repertoire was profiled, and TCRdb retains in-frame clones only, with some absent. The data show 15,000 to 20,000 clones, roughly four fifths seen once. The source material was CD8+ T cells sorted from blood. All receptors derive from a man between 18 and 35 years old with rheumatoid arthritis. CDR3s include the opening cysteine and the closing phenylalanine or tryptophan. The D gene is left open where the match is weak. Rows give clone size only sometimes, using once, few, many, or a class for an expanded clone.

-	-	TRBV5-5	TRBJ2-3	TGTGCCAGCAGCTTGAGAGGGTCAGATACGCAGTATTTT	CASSLRGSDTQYF
-	-	TRBV30	TRBJ2-3	TGTGCCTGGAGTCACACAGGACGTCCCACAGATACGCAGTATTTT	CAWSHTGRPTDTQYF
-	-	TRBV27	TRBJ1-5	TGTGCCAGCAGTTTCAAGGGGACTAATCAGCCCCAGCATTTT	CASSFKGTNQPQHF
-	once	TRBV5-4	TRBJ2-7	TGTGCCAGCAGCGCATCAGGGGTGGGTTACGAGCAGTACTTC	CASSASGVGYEQYF
-	-	TRBV4-2	TRBJ1-5	TGTGCCAGCAGCCAAGAAGAAGGGGCTCGCCAGCCCCAGCATTTT	CASSQEEGARQPQHF
-	-	TRBV11-2	TRBJ2-5	TGTGCCAGCAGGGGGACTGGGTTACAAGAGACCCAGTACTTC	CASRGTGLQETQYF
TRBD1	-	TRBV28	TRBJ2-7	TGTGCCAGCACACCGGGACAGGGAAACGAGCAGTACTTC	CASTPGQGNEQYF
-	-	TRBV30	TRBJ2-1	TGTGCCTGGGGCAGGAACTACAATGAGCAGTTCTTC	CAWGRNYNEQFF
-	few	TRBV4-1	TRBJ2-7	TGCGCCAGCAGCCACACGGTTGTGCAGGATCGACCCTACGAGCAGTACTTC	CASSHTVVQDRPYEQYF
-	-	TRBV7-6	TRBJ2-7	TGTGCCAGCAGCTTAGAGGGGTCTGCCGCCTACGAGCAGTACTTC	CASSLEGSAAYEQYF
-	-	TRBV19	TRBJ1-5	TGTGCCAGTAGTATAGATCGGGCAGGGATTCAGCCCCAGCATTTT	CASSIDRAGIQPQHF
TRBD1	-	TRBV11-1	TRBJ2-1	TGTGCCAGCAGCTCGACAGGGTGGAATGAGCAGTTCTTC	CASSSTGWNEQFF
-	-	TRBV11-1	TRBJ1-1	TGTGCCAGCAGCTCACCAGACAGAATGAACACTGAAGCTTTCTTT	CASSSPDRMNTEAFF
-	-	TRBV7-2	TRBJ1-3	TGTGCCAGCAGCTTAGGATCGGCAGGGCCTGCTGGAAACACCATATATTTT	CASSLGSAGPAGNTIYF
-	-	TRBV2	TRBJ1-2	TGTGCCAGCCTCCGCGAGCCCGGTCCTGGCTACACCTTC	CASLREPGPGYTF
-	-	TRBV28	TRBJ2-5	TGTGCCAGCAGTCCGACGTTGGGCCGGGAGACCCAGTACTTC	CASSPTLGRETQYF
TRBD1	-	TRBV19	TRBJ2-5	TGTGCCAGTAGTATGGGACAGGTGGAAGAGACCCAGTACTTC	CASSMGQVEETQYF
-	-	TRBV5-6	TRBJ1-3	TGTGCCAGCAGCTTGAGGACTGGGAGGGCCGGGCCTGGAAACACCATATATTTT	CASSLRTGRAGPGNTIYF
TRBD2	-	TRBV9	TRBJ2-1	TGTGCCAGCAGCGCTAGCGGGGGGGTGGGCTCCTACAATGAGCAGTTCTTC	CASSASGGVGSYNEQFF
TRBD1	-	TRBV5-6	TRBJ1-1	TGTGCCAGCAGATTGCAGGGGGGGATTACTGAAGCTTTCTTT	CASRLQGGITEAFF
-	few	TRBV6-4	TRBJ2-3	TGTGCCAGCAGTGACTCGACAACTAGCACAGATACGCAGTATTTT	CASSDSTTSTDTQYF
TRBD2	-	TRBV13	TRBJ2-7	TGTGCCAGCAGTCCCGGACTAGCGGGGAGCTACTACGAGCAGTACTTC	CASSPGLAGSYYEQYF
-	-	TRBV4-2	TRBJ1-2	TGTGCCAGCAGCCTCCGGGGGGGAAATAACTATGGCTACACCTTC	CASSLRGGNNYGYTF
TRBD1	-	TRBV29-1	TRBJ2-1	TGCAGCGCCTGGGACAGCCCGATTAGCTCCTACAATGAGCAGTTCTTC	CSAWDSPISSYNEQFF
TRBD1	-	TRBV19	TRBJ2-7	TGTGCCAGTAGTACCGGAGTGGGACAGGGCCTCTACGAGCAGTACTTC	CASSTGVGQGLYEQYF
-	-	TRBV7-9	TRBJ2-5	TGTGCCAGCAGCACGACCGTTGATTGGCCCCAGTACTTC	CASSTTVDWPQYF
TRBD2	-	TRBV11-1	TRBJ2-1	TGTGCCAGCGGACTTACTAGCGGGGGGACGTATGAGCAGTTCTTC	CASGLTSGGTYEQFF
-	-	TRBV5-1	TRBJ2-7	TGCGCCAGCAGCGCGGAAGTCCCCGACGAGCAGTACTTC	CASSAEVPDEQYF
TRBD1	-	TRBV12-5	TRBJ1-2	TGTGCTAGTGGTCCCGGGACAGGGGGCTGGGGCTACACCTTC	CASGPGTGGWGYTF